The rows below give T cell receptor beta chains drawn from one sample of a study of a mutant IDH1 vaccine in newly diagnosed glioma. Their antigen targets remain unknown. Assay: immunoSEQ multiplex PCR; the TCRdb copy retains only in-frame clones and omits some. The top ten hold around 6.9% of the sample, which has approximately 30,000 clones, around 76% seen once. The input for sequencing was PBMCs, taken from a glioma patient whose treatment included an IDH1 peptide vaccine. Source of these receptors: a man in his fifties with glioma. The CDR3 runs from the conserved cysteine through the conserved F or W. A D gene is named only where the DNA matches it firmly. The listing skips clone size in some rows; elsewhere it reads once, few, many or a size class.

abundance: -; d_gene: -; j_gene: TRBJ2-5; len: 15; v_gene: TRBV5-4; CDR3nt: TGTGCCAGCAGCCCCGGGGGTAGACTCCAAGAGACCCAGTACTTC; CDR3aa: CASSPGGRLQETQYF
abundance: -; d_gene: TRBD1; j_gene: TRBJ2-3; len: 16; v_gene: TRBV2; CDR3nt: TGTGCCAGCAGTGAAAGGGACAGATCTGGGACAGATACGCAGTATTTT; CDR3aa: CASSERDRSGTDTQYF
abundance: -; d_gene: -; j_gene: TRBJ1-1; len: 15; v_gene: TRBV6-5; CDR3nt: TGTGCCAGCAGTTACGGAAAGATTGCGAACACTGAAGCTTTCTTT; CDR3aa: CASSYGKIANTEAFF
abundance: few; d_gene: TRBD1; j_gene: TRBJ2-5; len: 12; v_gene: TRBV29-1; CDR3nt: TGCAGCGCCCGACAGGGGGTTGAAGCCCAGTACTTC; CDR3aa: CSARQGVEAQYF
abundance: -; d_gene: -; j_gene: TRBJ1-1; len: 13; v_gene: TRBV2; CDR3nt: TGTGCCAGCAGACAGGACGTGGGCACTGAAGCTTTCTTT; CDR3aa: CASRQDVGTEAFF
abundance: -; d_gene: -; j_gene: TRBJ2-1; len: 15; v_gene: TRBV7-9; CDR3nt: TGTGCCAGCAGCTTAACGGGGAGCTCCTACAATGAGCAGTTCTTC; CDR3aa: CASSLTGSSYNEQFF
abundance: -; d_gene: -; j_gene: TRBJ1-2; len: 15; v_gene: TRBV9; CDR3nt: TGTGCCAGCAGCGTAGATGGCAAGGGGGACTATGGCTACACCTTC; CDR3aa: CASSVDGKGDYGYTF
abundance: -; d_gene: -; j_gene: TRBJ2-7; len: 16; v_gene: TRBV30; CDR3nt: TGTGCCTGGAGTGGAGCCGGGCTTCTTTTTAACGGCGAGCAGTACTTC; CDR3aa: CAWSGAGLLFNGEQYF
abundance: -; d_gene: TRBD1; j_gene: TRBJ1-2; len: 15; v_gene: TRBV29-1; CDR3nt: TGCAGCGTCGAAGGTCATAGAGGGGGCTCGGCTGGCTACACCTTC; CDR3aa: CSVEGHRGGSAGYTF
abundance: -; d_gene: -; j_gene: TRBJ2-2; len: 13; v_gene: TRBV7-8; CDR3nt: TGTGCCAGCAGCATGACTCCGACCGGGGAGCTGTTTTTT; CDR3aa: CASSMTPTGELFF
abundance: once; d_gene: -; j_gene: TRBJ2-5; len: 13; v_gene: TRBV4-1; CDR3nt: TGCGCCAGCAGCCCCACGCGGCGAGAGACCCAGTACTTC; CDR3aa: CASSPTRRETQYF
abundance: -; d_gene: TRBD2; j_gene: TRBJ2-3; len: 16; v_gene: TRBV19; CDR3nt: TGTGCCAGTAGTAGAAGACTAGCGGGAGCCACAGATACGCAGTATTTT; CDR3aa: CASSRRLAGATDTQYF
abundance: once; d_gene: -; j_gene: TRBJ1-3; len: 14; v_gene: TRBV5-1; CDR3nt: TGCGCCAGCAGCAAAGGTGGCTCTGGAAACACCATATATTTT; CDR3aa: CASSKGGSGNTIYF
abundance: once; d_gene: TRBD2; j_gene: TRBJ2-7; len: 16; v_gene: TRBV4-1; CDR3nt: TGCGCCAGCAGCCAAGATAGAGCGGGGAACCCCTACGAGCAGTACTTC; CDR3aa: CASSQDRAGNPYEQYF
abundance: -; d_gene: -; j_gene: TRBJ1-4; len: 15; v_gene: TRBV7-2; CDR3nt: TGTGCCAGCAGCCTCGTCCAGGGCACGGGGGGAAAACTGTTTTTT; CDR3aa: CASSLVQGTGGKLFF
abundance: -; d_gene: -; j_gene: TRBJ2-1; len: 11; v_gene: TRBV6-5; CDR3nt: TGTGCCAGCATCTCCGGAGGTGGGCAGTTCTTC; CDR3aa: CASISGGGQFF
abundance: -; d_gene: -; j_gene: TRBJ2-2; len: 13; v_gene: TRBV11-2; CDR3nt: TGTGCCAGCAACCCTGGGAACACCGGGGAGCTGTTTTTT; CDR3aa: CASNPGNTGELFF
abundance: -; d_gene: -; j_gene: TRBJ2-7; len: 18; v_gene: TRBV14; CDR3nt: TGTGCCAGCAGCCAAGATCCAGCAAGGGGCTTGATCTCCTACGAGCAGTACTTC; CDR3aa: CASSQDPARGLISYEQYF
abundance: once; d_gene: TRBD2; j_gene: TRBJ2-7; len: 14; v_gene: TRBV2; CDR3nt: TGTGCCAGCTCAATAGCGGGCGGAGCCTACGAGCAGTACTTC; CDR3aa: CASSIAGGAYEQYF
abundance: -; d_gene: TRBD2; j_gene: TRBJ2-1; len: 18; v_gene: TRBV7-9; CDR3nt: TGTGCCAGCAGAAGAGGGACTAGCGGAAGGAGCTCCTACAATGAGCAGTTCTTC; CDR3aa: CASRRGTSGRSSYNEQFF
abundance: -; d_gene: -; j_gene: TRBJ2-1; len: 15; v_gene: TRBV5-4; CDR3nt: TGTGCCAGCAGCTTGGACAGGTTGAACTACAATGAGCAGTTCTTC; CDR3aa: CASSLDRLNYNEQFF
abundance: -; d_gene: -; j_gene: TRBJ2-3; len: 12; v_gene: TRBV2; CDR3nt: TGTGCCAGCAGGGCAGAGGTAGATACGCAGTATTTT; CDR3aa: CASRAEVDTQYF
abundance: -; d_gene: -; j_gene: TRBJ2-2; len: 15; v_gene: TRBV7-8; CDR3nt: TGTGCCAGCAGCGCGCACGGCGGGAACACCGGGGAGCTGTTTTTT; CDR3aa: CASSAHGGNTGELFF
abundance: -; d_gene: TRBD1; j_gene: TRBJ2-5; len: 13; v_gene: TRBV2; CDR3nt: TGTGCCAGCGTGGGACAGGGGCAAGAGACCCAGTACTTC; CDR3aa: CASVGQGQETQYF
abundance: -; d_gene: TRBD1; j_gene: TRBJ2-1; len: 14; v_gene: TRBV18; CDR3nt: TGTGCCAGCTCATCGGGACAGGGGTCCAATGAGCAGTTCTTC; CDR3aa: CASSSGQGSNEQFF
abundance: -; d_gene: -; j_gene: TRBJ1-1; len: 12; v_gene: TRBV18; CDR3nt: TGTGCCAGCTCACCAACACGTCCTGAAGCTTTCTTT; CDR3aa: CASSPTRPEAFF
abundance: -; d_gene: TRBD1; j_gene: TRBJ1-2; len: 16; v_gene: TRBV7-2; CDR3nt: TGTGCCAGCAGCTCAACGCCGGGACAGGGCAACTATGGCTACACCTTC; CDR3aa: CASSSTPGQGNYGYTF
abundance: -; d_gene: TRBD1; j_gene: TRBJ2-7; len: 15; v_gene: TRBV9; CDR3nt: TGTGCCAGCAGCGTAGGGGACAGGGGAACCTACGAGCAGTACTTC; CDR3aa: CASSVGDRGTYEQYF
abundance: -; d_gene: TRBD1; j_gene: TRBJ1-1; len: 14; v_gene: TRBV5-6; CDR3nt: TGTGCCAGCAGCATTCAACAGGGGGCAACTGAAGCTTTCTTT; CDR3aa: CASSIQQGATEAFF
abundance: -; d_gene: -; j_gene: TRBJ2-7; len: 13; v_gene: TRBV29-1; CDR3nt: TGCAGCGCTGGACAGATCAACAGCTACGAGCAGTACTTC; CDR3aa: CSAGQINSYEQYF
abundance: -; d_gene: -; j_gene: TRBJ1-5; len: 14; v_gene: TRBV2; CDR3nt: TGTGCCAGCTTGTCAGAGGGGAGCAATCAGCCCCAGCATTTT; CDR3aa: CASLSEGSNQPQHF
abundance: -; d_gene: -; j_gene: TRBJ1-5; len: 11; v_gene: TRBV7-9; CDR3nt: TGTGCCAGCAGCAACGGGGGGCCCCAGCATTTT; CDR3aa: CASSNGGPQHF
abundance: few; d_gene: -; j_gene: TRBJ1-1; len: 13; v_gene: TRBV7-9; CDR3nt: TGTGCCAGCAGCTTAGCCCAAAACACTGAAGCTTTCTTT; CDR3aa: CASSLAQNTEAFF
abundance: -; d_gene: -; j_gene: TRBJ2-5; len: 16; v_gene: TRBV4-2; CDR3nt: TGTGCCAGCAGCCGGAGTCCTAGCCCGGGCCAAGAGACCCAGTACTTC; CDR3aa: CASSRSPSPGQETQYF
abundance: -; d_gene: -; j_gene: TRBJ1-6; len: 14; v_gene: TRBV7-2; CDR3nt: TGTGCCAGCAGCTTAGAGGCAGGAGATTCACCCCTCCACTTT; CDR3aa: CASSLEAGDSPLHF
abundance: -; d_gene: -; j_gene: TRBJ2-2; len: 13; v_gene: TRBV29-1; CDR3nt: TGCAGCGTTCTGGGACCGGGCCACGGGGAGCTGTTTTTT; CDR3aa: CSVLGPGHGELFF
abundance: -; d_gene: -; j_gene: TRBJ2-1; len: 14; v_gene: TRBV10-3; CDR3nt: TGTGCCATCAGGGAGGCCGTATCCTACAATGAGCAGTTCTTC; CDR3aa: CAIREAVSYNEQFF
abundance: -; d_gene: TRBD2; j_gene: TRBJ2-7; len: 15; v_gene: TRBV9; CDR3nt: TGTGCCAGCAGCGTAGGGGGCGGGGGGACCCACGAGCAGTACTTC; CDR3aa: CASSVGGGGTHEQYF
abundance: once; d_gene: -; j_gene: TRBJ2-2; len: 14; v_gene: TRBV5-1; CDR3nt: TGCGCCAGCAGCCGGGACCGCGAAAACGGGGAGCTGTTTTTT; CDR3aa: CASSRDRENGELFF
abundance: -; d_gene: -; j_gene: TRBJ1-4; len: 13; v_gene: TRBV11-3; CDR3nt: TGTGCCAGCTCACAGAATTCGAATGAAAAACTGTTTTTT; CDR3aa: CASSQNSNEKLFF